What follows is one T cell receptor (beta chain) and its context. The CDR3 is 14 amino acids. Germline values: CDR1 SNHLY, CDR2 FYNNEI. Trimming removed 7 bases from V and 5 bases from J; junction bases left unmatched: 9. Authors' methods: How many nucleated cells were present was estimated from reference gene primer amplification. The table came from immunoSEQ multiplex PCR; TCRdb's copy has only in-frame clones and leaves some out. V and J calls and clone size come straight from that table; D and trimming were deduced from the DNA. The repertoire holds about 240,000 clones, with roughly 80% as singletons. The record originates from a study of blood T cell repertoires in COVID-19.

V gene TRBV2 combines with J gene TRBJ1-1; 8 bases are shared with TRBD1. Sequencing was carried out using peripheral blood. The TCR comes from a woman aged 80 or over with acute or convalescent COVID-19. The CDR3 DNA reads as TGTGCCAGCACCCTCCAGGGGGCCGGGACTGAAGCTTTCTTT. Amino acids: CASTLQGAGTEAFF.